A single sample gave rise to the 8 T cell receptor beta chains below, sequenced in a study of blood T cells in healthy people across ages. For the second PCR, which ran for 7 to 11 cycles, a sample-barcoded 5' primer and a J-beta primer mix were used. From the 5' RACE reads, TCRdb called clonotypes with MiXCR, one entry per CDR3 protein. The repertoire consists of more than 500,000 distinct CDR3 sequences, with roughly a quarter occurring once and the leading ten covering under 4.5%. These sequences were also reported in another study, on T cells of mothers and their children.

Specimen: blood. The source is a boy between 2 and 10 years old in good health.

This clonotype was counted between two and nine times. The chain employs TRBV18 and TRBJ2-5, with D maybe TRBD1 (5 bases). With 1 base removed from V and 5 bases from J, the gap between germline ends came to 8 bases. Germline V gene lookup returns CDR1 KGHSH and CDR2 LQKENI. The CDR3 is 13 residues long. The CDR3 loop reads CASSPQGWETQYF. In DNA, the CDR3 is TGTGCCAGCTCACCACAGGGGTGGGAGACCCAGTACTTC.

As regards this clonotype: At one end the junction does not follow the germline gene, possibly because of a read error. The J gene is TRBJ2-4, the V gene TRBV28, with unresolved D. CDR1 is MDHEN and CDR2 is SYDVKM in the germline V gene. This CDR3 is built from 13 residues. The CDR3 DNA follows: TGTGCCAGCAGCTTAATTAATGGAAACACTCAGTACTTC. This sequence encodes CASSLINGNTQYF.

This clonotype appeared a few times. This chain links TRBV7-2 with TRBJ1-2; D unresolved. Germline CDR1 SGHTA, CDR2 FQGNSA. The CDR3 covers 13 residues. Trimming cost V 5 bases and J 11 bases, with 18 bases left between them. The CDR3 region has the DNA TGTGCCAGCAGCCTAACGACTTCGGGCACTTACACCTTC. The encoded protein is CASSLTTSGTYTF.

The chain combines TRBV6-1 with TRBJ2-7; D is ambiguous. The germline CDR1 and CDR2 sequences are MNHNS and SASEGT. Trimming cost V 4 bases and J 7 bases, with 11 bases left between them. The CDR3 sequence is 12 residues long. CDR3 amino acids: CASSVYPWEQYF. CDR3 bases: TGTGCCAGCAGTGTTTATCCCTGGGAGCAGTACTTC.

This clonotype has just a few counts. V gene TRBV5-4 combines with J gene TRBJ2-7; D may match TRBD1 or TRBD2 (7 bases each). Trimming left V 4 bases short and J 5 bases short, with 16 bases between. CDR3 length equals 14 residues. Germline V CDR1 and CDR2: SGHNT, YYREEE (reference sequence). The DNA for the CDR3 is TGTGCCAGCAGCGGGGGAGGGGGCCTCCACGAGCAGTACTTC. Residues: CASSGGGGLHEQYF.

The rearrangement joins TRBV6-2 or TRBV6-3 to TRBJ2-1; D call uncertain. Germline CDR1 is MNHEY and CDR2 is SVGEGT. V was shortened by 7 bases and J by 3 bases, with 13 bases between the two germline ends. The CDR3 is made up of 14 amino acids. The CDR3 protein is CASTSGGNYNEQFF. The CDR3 region has the DNA TGTGCCAGCACCTCAGGTGGGAACTACAATGAGCAGTTCTTC.

This chain connects TRBV12-3 or TRBV12-4 to TRBJ2-5; D is uncertain. V lost 5 bases and J 5 bases, leaving 12 bases between the germline ends. The CDR3 extends over 13 amino acids. The CDR3 DNA is TGTGCCAGCAGTCCTTCCGGTTATGAGACCCAGTACTTC. This translates into CASSPSGYETQYF.

The V call is TRBV20-1, the J call TRBJ2-7; 10 bases are a match to TRBD1. Germline CDR1 DFQATT, CDR2 SNEGSKA (reference sequence). CDR3 size: 12 residues. CDR3 loop: CSAGTGVYEQYF. The CDR3 DNA follows: TGCAGCGCTGGGACAGGGGTGTACGAGCAGTACTTC.